Listed below are T cell receptor beta chains from one sample, sequenced in a study of CD8 T cells in Susac syndrome. TCRdb re-called the immunoSEQ multiplex PCR reads with MiXCR, one entry per CDR3 protein. The data show roughly 180,000 distinct CDR3 sequences, with over 85% seen just once and more than 0.12% held by the top ten. The sample comprised CD4+ T cells from PBMCs. The receptors shown here come from a human donor in good health. CDR3s include the opening cysteine and the closing phenylalanine or tryptophan. Fields, in order: J gene, clone size, V gene, D gene, CDR3 DNA, CDR3 protein. The D gene is left open where the match is weak. Clone size is not always given. Where it is, it says once, few, many or a class for expanded clones.

J gene: TRBJ2-3; clone size: NA; V gene: TRBV5-1; D gene: NA; CDR3 DNA: TGCGCCAGCAGCCAGGATCGGGGAGACACAGATACGCAGTATTTT; CDR3 protein: CASSQDRGDTDTQYF
J gene: TRBJ2-6; clone size: NA; V gene: TRBV5-6; D gene: NA; CDR3 DNA: TGTGCCAGCAGCCGACGCGGGGCCAACGTCCTGACTTTC; CDR3 protein: CASSRRGANVLTF
J gene: TRBJ2-5; clone size: NA; V gene: TRBV30; D gene: TRBD2; CDR3 DNA: TGTGCCTGGAGTGTACTGTTAGCGGGGGGGCCTGGCCAGTACTTC; CDR3 protein: CAWSVLLAGGPGQYF
J gene: TRBJ1-1; clone size: NA; V gene: TRBV29-1; D gene: NA; CDR3 DNA: TGCAGCGTTGACAGGGATTTCGCTGAAGCTTTCTTT; CDR3 protein: CSVDRDFAEAFF
J gene: TRBJ1-5; clone size: NA; V gene: TRBV5-1; D gene: NA; CDR3 DNA: TGCGCCAGCCAGTTGTCCGGACTCAATCAGCCCCAGCATTTT; CDR3 protein: CASQLSGLNQPQHF
J gene: TRBJ2-1; clone size: NA; V gene: TRBV5-4; D gene: NA; CDR3 DNA: TGTGCCAGCAGCCCAGGGACTGGCGGGTATGAGCAGTTCTTC; CDR3 protein: CASSPGTGGYEQFF
J gene: TRBJ1-2; clone size: NA; V gene: TRBV7-9; D gene: NA; CDR3 DNA: TGTGCCAGCAGCCCTGATGGCTACACCTTC; CDR3 protein: CASSPDGYTF
J gene: TRBJ2-7; clone size: NA; V gene: TRBV18; D gene: NA; CDR3 DNA: TGTGCCAGCTCACCCGGGTTCTCCTACGAGCAGTACTTC; CDR3 protein: CASSPGFSYEQYF
J gene: TRBJ2-3; clone size: once; V gene: TRBV28; D gene: NA; CDR3 DNA: TGTGCCAGCTCCGGGCGAGAAATCCGCGGAGATACGCAGTATTTT; CDR3 protein: CASSGREIRGDTQYF
J gene: TRBJ2-5; clone size: NA; V gene: TRBV5-1; D gene: NA; CDR3 DNA: TGCGCCAGCAGCTCGGACGGACAAGAGACCCAGTACTTC; CDR3 protein: CASSSDGQETQYF
J gene: TRBJ2-3; clone size: NA; V gene: TRBV20-1; D gene: TRBD2; CDR3 DNA: TGCAGTGCTATTAACGGGGGGGTGTCAGATACGCAGTATTTT; CDR3 protein: CSAINGGVSDTQYF
J gene: TRBJ1-2; clone size: NA; V gene: TRBV15; D gene: TRBD1; CDR3 DNA: TGTGCCACCAGCGTTACCGGGACAGCCTATGGCTACACCTTC; CDR3 protein: CATSVTGTAYGYTF
J gene: TRBJ2-1; clone size: NA; V gene: TRBV29-1; D gene: NA; CDR3 DNA: TGCAGCGTTGACGTGGCGGGCGGGTTCAATGAGCAGTTCTTC; CDR3 protein: CSVDVAGGFNEQFF
J gene: TRBJ2-7; clone size: NA; V gene: TRBV7-2; D gene: NA; CDR3 DNA: TGTGCCAGCAGCCGGGGCCCTAGCTCCTACGAGCAGTACTTC; CDR3 protein: CASSRGPSSYEQYF
J gene: TRBJ2-3; clone size: few; V gene: TRBV6-5; D gene: NA; CDR3 DNA: TGTGCCAGCAGTTATGGGAGCACAGATACGCAGTATTTT; CDR3 protein: CASSYGSTDTQYF
J gene: TRBJ1-1; clone size: NA; V gene: TRBV30; D gene: NA; CDR3 DNA: TGTGCCTGGAGTGTACGGTTTGTTAACACTGAAGCTTTCTTT; CDR3 protein: CAWSVRFVNTEAFF
J gene: TRBJ2-7; clone size: NA; V gene: TRBV11-2; D gene: NA; CDR3 DNA: TGTGCCAGCAGCTTAGAGATAGCTACCAAGCAGTACTTC; CDR3 protein: CASSLEIATKQYF
J gene: TRBJ1-2; clone size: few; V gene: TRBV9; D gene: NA; CDR3 DNA: TGTGCCAGCAGTCTCGACAGCTATGGCTACACCTTC; CDR3 protein: CASSLDSYGYTF
J gene: TRBJ2-1; clone size: NA; V gene: TRBV12-5; D gene: NA; CDR3 DNA: TGTGCTAGTGGTTTGGTATTGGCCGGGACGTCCGTCAATGAGCAGTTCTTC; CDR3 protein: CASGLVLAGTSVNEQFF
J gene: TRBJ1-2; clone size: once; V gene: TRBV14; D gene: TRBD1; CDR3 DNA: TGTGCCAGCAGCACTCTCGGGACAGGGGGCGGCTACACCTTC; CDR3 protein: CASSTLGTGGGYTF
J gene: TRBJ1-1; clone size: NA; V gene: TRBV4-2; D gene: NA; CDR3 DNA: TGTGCCAGCAGCCCCCTTAATGTGGGAATAGCTGAAGCTTTCTTT; CDR3 protein: CASSPLNVGIAEAFF
J gene: TRBJ1-1; clone size: NA; V gene: TRBV7-9; D gene: TRBD1; CDR3 DNA: TGTGCCAGCAGCCTTAGGGGGACAGGGAGTACTGAAGCTTTCTTT; CDR3 protein: CASSLRGTGSTEAFF
J gene: TRBJ2-5; clone size: few; V gene: TRBV28; D gene: NA; CDR3 DNA: TGTGCCAGCAGTTTGGAGACCCAGTACTTC; CDR3 protein: CASSLETQYF
J gene: TRBJ1-2; clone size: NA; V gene: TRBV29-1; D gene: TRBD1; CDR3 DNA: TGCAGCGTTGAAGCAGGGGGCCATGGCTACACCTTC; CDR3 protein: CSVEAGGHGYTF
J gene: TRBJ2-2; clone size: NA; V gene: TRBV29-1; D gene: TRBD1; CDR3 DNA: TGCAGCGTCCCTGGACAGGCCGGGGAGCTGTTTTTT; CDR3 protein: CSVPGQAGELFF
J gene: TRBJ2-1; clone size: NA; V gene: TRBV20-1; D gene: NA; CDR3 DNA: TGCAGTGCCGTACGTACGGGGGTCAATGAGCAGTTCTTC; CDR3 protein: CSAVRTGVNEQFF
J gene: TRBJ1-5; clone size: NA; V gene: TRBV7-2; D gene: TRBD1; CDR3 DNA: TGTGCCAGCAGCTCTGGACAGGGTCCCTATCAGCCCCAGCATTTT; CDR3 protein: CASSSGQGPYQPQHF
J gene: TRBJ2-1; clone size: NA; V gene: TRBV29-1; D gene: TRBD2; CDR3 DNA: TGCAGCGTTACCTTGTCGGGCGGGGGGGCCACTGAGCAGTTCTTC; CDR3 protein: CSVTLSGGGATEQFF
J gene: TRBJ1-2; clone size: NA; V gene: TRBV12-5; D gene: NA; CDR3 DNA: TGTGCTAGTGGTTCGGTTCCAGAATCCTATGGCTACACCTTC; CDR3 protein: CASGSVPESYGYTF
J gene: TRBJ1-6; clone size: once; V gene: TRBV12-3/TRBV12-4; D gene: NA; CDR3 DNA: TGTGCCAGCAGTCCCTGGCCCCTGGCCGATTCACCCCTCCACTTT; CDR3 protein: CASSPWPLADSPLHF
J gene: TRBJ2-1; clone size: once; V gene: TRBV7-8; D gene: NA; CDR3 DNA: TGTGCCAGCAGCTTCATCGACAGCGGAAAGGGTGAGCAGTTCTTC; CDR3 protein: CASSFIDSGKGEQFF
J gene: TRBJ2-5; clone size: NA; V gene: TRBV12-3/TRBV12-4; D gene: TRBD1; CDR3 DNA: TGTGCCAGCAGTCCCTTGGGACAGGGATCCGAGACCCAGTACTTC; CDR3 protein: CASSPLGQGSETQYF
J gene: TRBJ1-6; clone size: NA; V gene: TRBV3-1; D gene: NA; CDR3 DNA: TGTGCCAGCAGCCAAGATGAGAGCTTTTCACCCCTCCACTTT; CDR3 protein: CASSQDESFSPLHF
J gene: TRBJ1-1; clone size: NA; V gene: TRBV27; D gene: NA; CDR3 DNA: TGTGCCAGCAGTCTGCGACAGGCGAACACTGAAGCTTTCTTT; CDR3 protein: CASSLRQANTEAFF
J gene: TRBJ2-5; clone size: NA; V gene: TRBV5-7; D gene: NA; CDR3 DNA: TGTGCCAGCAGCTCCCCGGGACAAGAGTACTTC; CDR3 protein: CASSSPGQEYF
J gene: TRBJ1-2; clone size: NA; V gene: TRBV3-1; D gene: NA; CDR3 DNA: TGTGCCAGCAGCCAATGGAATCAGGGATCCAGTGGCTACACCTTC; CDR3 protein: CASSQWNQGSSGYTF
J gene: TRBJ2-3; clone size: NA; V gene: TRBV2; D gene: TRBD2; CDR3 DNA: TGTGCCAGCGCCTCCGGGACTAGCCCAGATACGCAGTATTTT; CDR3 protein: CASASGTSPDTQYF
J gene: TRBJ1-6; clone size: NA; V gene: TRBV9; D gene: TRBD1; CDR3 DNA: TGTGCCAGCAGCAAACAGGGGACCTCACCCCTCCACTTT; CDR3 protein: CASSKQGTSPLHF
J gene: TRBJ2-3; clone size: NA; V gene: TRBV27; D gene: NA; CDR3 DNA: TGTGCCAGCAGTTTATCGACCCGGGCGTATAGCACAGATACGCAGTATTTT; CDR3 protein: CASSLSTRAYSTDTQYF
J gene: TRBJ2-3; clone size: once; V gene: TRBV28; D gene: NA; CDR3 DNA: TGTGCCAGCAAGAACCCAGCGACAGATACGCAGTATTTT; CDR3 protein: CASKNPATDTQYF
J gene: TRBJ2-1; clone size: NA; V gene: TRBV15; D gene: NA; CDR3 DNA: TGTGCCACCAGCAGAGATCGGCACGGGCAGTTCTTC; CDR3 protein: CATSRDRHGQFF
J gene: TRBJ1-2; clone size: NA; V gene: TRBV28; D gene: NA; CDR3 DNA: TGTGCCAGCAGCCAGGGAGCTCCAGCTGGCTATGGCTACACCTTC; CDR3 protein: CASSQGAPAGYGYTF
J gene: TRBJ2-1; clone size: NA; V gene: TRBV18; D gene: TRBD2; CDR3 DNA: TGTGCCAGCTCACCAGGCCTAGCGGGGGGTTATGAGCAGTTCTTC; CDR3 protein: CASSPGLAGGYEQFF
J gene: TRBJ2-3; clone size: few; V gene: TRBV6-1; D gene: NA; CDR3 DNA: TGTGCCAGCAGTCCTACTTGGACAAGCACAGATACGCAGTATTTT; CDR3 protein: CASSPTWTSTDTQYF
J gene: TRBJ2-1; clone size: NA; V gene: TRBV20-1; D gene: TRBD2; CDR3 DNA: TGCAGTGCTAGTCGGACTAGCGGGGGGGCCAATGAGCAGTTCTTC; CDR3 protein: CSASRTSGGANEQFF
J gene: TRBJ1-2; clone size: NA; V gene: TRBV20-1; D gene: TRBD1; CDR3 DNA: TGCAGTGCTAGAGCACAGGGGGACTATGGCTACACCTTC; CDR3 protein: CSARAQGDYGYTF
J gene: TRBJ2-2; clone size: NA; V gene: TRBV6-6; D gene: NA; CDR3 DNA: TGTGCCAGCAGGGCAAATGGTGGGGAGCTGTTTTTT; CDR3 protein: CASRANGGELFF
J gene: TRBJ2-1; clone size: NA; V gene: TRBV7-3; D gene: NA; CDR3 DNA: TGTGCCAGCAGCCCCGGGACGACCGGCGATGAGCAGTTCTTC; CDR3 protein: CASSPGTTGDEQFF
J gene: TRBJ2-3; clone size: NA; V gene: TRBV20-1; D gene: NA; CDR3 DNA: TGCAGTGCTCCCTTTCGTGGAGATACGCAGTATTTT; CDR3 protein: CSAPFRGDTQYF
J gene: TRBJ2-1; clone size: NA; V gene: TRBV27; D gene: TRBD2; CDR3 DNA: TGTGCCAGCAGGGGGACTAGCGGGGGCTCCAATGAGCAGTTCTTC; CDR3 protein: CASRGTSGGSNEQFF
J gene: TRBJ2-2; clone size: NA; V gene: TRBV30; D gene: NA; CDR3 DNA: TGTGCCTGGAGTGTAGACGTGAACACCGGGGAGCTGTTTTTT; CDR3 protein: CAWSVDVNTGELFF
J gene: TRBJ2-5; clone size: NA; V gene: TRBV12-3/TRBV12-4; D gene: NA; CDR3 DNA: TGTGCCAGCACCGCCGGTCTGACCCAGTACTTC; CDR3 protein: CASTAGLTQYF
J gene: TRBJ2-5; clone size: NA; V gene: TRBV5-1; D gene: NA; CDR3 DNA: TGCGCCAGCAGCTTAGGGCTAACCCTCCAAGAGACCCAGTACTTC; CDR3 protein: CASSLGLTLQETQYF